This T cell receptor beta chain is drawn from a study of vaccination and CD4 T cells after COVID-19. Study as a whole: Cells received overlapping spike peptides from SARS-CoV-2, HCoV-NL63, HCoV-OC43 and HCoV-229E as stimulation. Notes on the study in general: Relatively few convalescent patients were studied, without early post-infection timepoints.

Treatment of the sample: approximately nine-day PBMC culture with coronavirus spike peptide pools or control peptides (ViraFEST assay). A half-volume replacement of the medium with fresh IL-2 medium was performed on days 3 and 7. An Oncomine TCR Beta short-read assay was used to sequence the DNA from cultured CD4+ T cells. Cultured CD4+ T cells were the source of extracted genomic DNA. TCRdb passed the PCR reads through MiXCR, listing each CDR3 protein once. The profile shows 9,500 to 15,000 distinct CDR3 sequences, more than 70% of them singletons. Germline V gene lookup returns CDR1 DFQATT and CDR2 SNEGSKA (reference sequence). V was clipped by 5 bases and J by 7 bases; unmatched bases: 14. The CDR3 contains 17 residues. Regarding this clonotype: Its antigen is currently unknown.

Sequencing used CD4+ T cells from blood, cultured in vitro. The clonotype originates from a human donor who had recovered from COVID-19. V is TRBV20-1 and J is TRBJ2-2; 12 bases are shared with TRBD2. The CDR3 DNA reads as TGCAGTGCTCCCACTTCGGCTAGCGGGAGGGCCCTCGGGGAGCTGTTTTTT. Translation: CSAPTSASGRALGELFF.